These 9 T cell receptor beta chains came from one sample sequenced in a study of cytomegalovirus exposure and HLA in healthy donors. The study ran its PCR with 60 Vbeta and 13 Jbeta primers. The repertoire was sequenced with immunoSEQ multiplex PCR; TCRdb's copy has only in-frame clones and lacks some. The table has 150,000 to 200,000 clones, 79% seen once. The sample consisted of PBMCs. The receptor source for this set is a woman in her twenties or thirties in good health and CMV-seropositive.

The V gene is TRBV6-1, the J gene TRBJ2-7; a possible D gene is TRBD2 (5 bases). CDR1 and CDR2 from the germline V gene are MNHNS and SASEGT. The CDR3 spans 15 residues. V lost 1 base, J lost 4 bases, and 14 bases lay in between. CDR3 sequence: CASSEGGVLWYEQYF. The DNA of the CDR3 is TGTGCCAGCAGTGAAGGGGGAGTGTTGTGGTACGAGCAGTACTTC.

The chain employs TRBV27 and TRBJ2-3; D perhaps matches TRBD1 (5 bases). Germline V CDR1 and CDR2: MNHEY, SMNVEV (reference sequence). This CDR3 is built from 15 residues. V was shortened by 3 bases and J by 2 bases, with 12 bases between the two germline ends. The CDR3 coding sequence is TGTGCCAGCAGTTTCTTAAGACAGAACACAGATACGCAGTATTTT. Protein: CASSFLRQNTDTQYF.

The chain couples TRBV2 to TRBJ2-3; D perhaps matches TRBD1 (7 bases). Per the germline V gene, CDR1 is SNHLY and CDR2 is FYNNEI. V gave up 4 bases and J gave up 7 bases, with 15 bases separating them. The CDR3 is 14 residues long. CDR3 sequence (DNA): TGTGCCAGCAGTGTCGGCAGGGGGGTTTATACGCAGTATTTT. This encodes CASSVGRGVYTQYF.

This chain links TRBV4-1 with TRBJ2-3; 12 bases are shared with TRBD2. CDR3 length: 18 residues. V trimming: 1 base; J trimming: 11 bases; junction bases outside the gene matches: 16. From germline, CDR1 is MGHRA and CDR2 YSYEKL. CDR3 nucleotide sequence: TGCGCCAGCAGCCAAGCCTTTCCACTAGCGGGGGGCGGGATTGGGCAGTATTTT. Translation gives CASSQAFPLAGGGIGQYF.

The chain employs TRBV28 and TRBJ1-6; 8 positions agree with TRBD1. Germline loops: CDR1 MDHEN, CDR2 SYDVKM. The V and J ends lost 7 bases and 9 bases, in that order; junction bases with no gene match: 8. This CDR3 contains 14 residues. The CDR3 nucleotides are TGTGCCAGCAATGAACAGGGGGATATTTCACCCCTCCACTTT. Protein sequence: CASNEQGDISPLHF.

The V call is TRBV9, the J call TRBJ1-1, with D unresolved. Germline V gene lookup returns CDR1 SGDLS and CDR2 YYNGEE. Trimming left V 2 bases short and J 2 bases short, with 13 bases between. This CDR3 spans 15 amino acids. DNA of the CDR3: TGTGCCAGCAGCGTCTCTATACAGATCAACACTGAAGCTTTCTTT. It specifies CASSVSIQINTEAFF.

This rearrangement joins TRBV11-2 to TRBJ2-4; 8 nucleotides align to TRBD2. This CDR3 region has 14 residues. The V and J ends lost 0 bases and 7 bases, in that order; junction bases with no gene match: 2. Germline V gives CDR1 SGHAT, CDR2 FQNNGV. The CDR3 sequence: CASSLEASGNIQYF. Here the CDR3 DNA reads TGTGCCAGCAGCTTAGAGGCTAGCGGGAACATTCAGTACTTC. The whole variable domain, filled in from reference TRBV11-2 and TRBJ2-4, reads EAGVAQSPRYKIIEKRQSVAFWCNPISGHATLYWYQQILGQGPKLLIQFQNNGVVDDSQLPKDRFSAERLKGVDSTLKIQPAKLEDSAVYLCASSLEASGNIQYFGAGTRLSVL.

The chain employs TRBV5-6 and TRBJ2-1, with D possibly being TRBD2 (5 bases). The CDR3 is 13 amino acids. The V gene's germline CDR1 is SGHDT and CDR2 YYEEEE. Between the trimmed V and J ends, which lost 3 bases and 3 bases, there was a span of 7 bases. In DNA, the CDR3 is TGTGCCAGCAGCTACGGGGTCTACAATGAGCAGTTCTTC. Its protein product is CASSYGVYNEQFF.

In its sample, this clone was seen a few times. V is TRBV7-2 and J is TRBJ1-4, with a tentative D call TRBD1 (6 bases). Germline V lookup: CDR1 SGHTA, CDR2 FQGNSA. The CDR3 has 14 amino acids. V gave up 5 bases and J gave up 7 bases, with 14 bases separating them. The CDR3 sequence: CASSLTGLSEKLFF. The CDR3 DNA sequence: TGTGCCAGCAGCCTCACAGGGTTGAGTGAAAAACTGTTTTTT.